This T cell receptor beta chain was retrieved from a study of blood T cell repertoires in COVID-19. About the research overall: T cells, B-cell-depleted T cells, or PBMCs supplied cDNA or gDNA.

This clone has just a few counts. Per the authors' pipeline: Amplification of reference gene primers provided the estimated nucleated cell counts. The table came from immunoSEQ multiplex PCR; TCRdb's copy has only in-frame clones and leaves some out. V and J calls and clone size are given by that table; D and trimming were obtained from the DNA. The sample has about 58,000 clones, about 89% seen once; the top ten hold about 13%. This sequence was found in a woman aged 60-75 years with active COVID-19. Input material: peripheral blood.

The DNA of the CDR3 is TGTGCCTGGAGCGTGAACACTGAAGCTTTCTTT. Protein: CAWSVNTEAFF. This rearrangement joins TRBV30 to TRBJ1-1; D gene uncertain. Per the germline V gene, CDR1 is GTSNPN and CDR2 is SVGIG (reference sequence). The CDR3 is 11 residues long. Between the trimmed V and J ends, which lost 3 bases and 0 bases, there was a span of 2 bases.